This T cell receptor (beta chain) was profiled in a study of blood T cell repertoires in COVID-19. Across the study: Material from acute and convalescent COVID-19 was sourced from the United States, Italy and Spain. T cells, B-cell-depleted T cells, or PBMCs supplied cDNA or gDNA.

In the study's own analysis: Estimation of nucleated cell counts relied on the amplification of reference gene primers. Some clones are missing from TCRdb's copy, which holds only in-frame ones; the method was immunoSEQ multiplex PCR. From that table come the V and J calls and clone size; the DNA was used to work out D and trimming. The sample shows fewer than 300,000 clones, more than 70% of them seen only once. The source material was peripheral blood. The TCR sequence derives from a woman aged 40 to 55 who had recovered from COVID-19.

As DNA, the CDR3 is TGTGCCAGCAGTCCAGAGCGGACCTCCTACAATGAGCAGTTCTTC. It is translated as CASSPERTSYNEQFF. V usage is TRBV27 and J usage is TRBJ2-1; D is possibly TRBD2 (5 bases). Trimming took off 5 bases at V and 0 bases at J, with 11 bases between the two ends. Germline values: CDR1 MNHEY, CDR2 SMNVEV (reference sequence). This CDR3 region has 15 residues.